Included here is one T cell receptor beta chain sequence, with context. No antigen is known for it. These data belong to a study of cytomegalovirus exposure and HLA in healthy donors. Study results and limitations: Later analysis showed most CMV-associated TCR beta chains appearing HLA-restricted. Accounts indicate the classifier identified cytomegalovirus status with strong specificity and sensitivity. A missense variant in DCLRE1C was later tied to TCR beta V- and J-gene trimming.

The J segment lost 2 bases and the V segment lost 2 bases, leaving 6 bases of the junction unmatched. The length of the CDR3 is 15 residues. Germline loops: CDR1 SGHRS, CDR2 YFSETQ. Samples came from healthy bone marrow donors. PCR was performed using 60 Vbeta and 13 Jbeta primers. The data were produced by immunoSEQ multiplex PCR, yet TCRdb's version contains in-frame clones alone and is incomplete. The sample carries some 90,000 clones, around 73% recorded once. This TCR was recovered from a woman aged 40 to 50 in good health and CMV-seronegative. V usage is TRBV5-1 and J usage is TRBJ2-7; TRBD1 aligns across 8 bases. Sequencing was done on a sample of PBMCs. The CDR3 sequence is CASSFVGTGPYEQYF. The CDR3 DNA is TGCGCCAGCAGCTTCGTTGGGACAGGTCCCTACGAGCAGTACTTC.